This T cell receptor beta chain was identified in a study of blood T cell repertoires in COVID-19. Study-wide background: The United States, Italy and Spain supplied acute and convalescent COVID-19 samples.

Trimming cost V 4 bases and J 2 bases, with 12 bases left between them. This CDR3 region has 15 residues. The V gene's germline CDR1 is MGHRA and CDR2 YSYEKL. In the authors' methods: Estimation of nucleated cell counts was performed using reference gene primer amplification. TCRdb's copy holds only in-frame clones and misses some; the assay was immunoSEQ multiplex PCR. The DNA gave D and trimming, while V, J and clone size come from that table. This table holds about 360,000 clones, around 87% found once. This sequence was found in a human donor in a cohort sampled during active COVID-19. The rearrangement uses TRBV4-1 and TRBJ2-1, with D maybe TRBD2 (6 bases). The sequencing input was peripheral blood. CDR3 bases: TGCGCCAGCAGCCCGCGGGGCCTAGCCTACAATGAGCAGTTCTTC. Its protein is CASSPRGLAYNEQFF.